The clone carrying this T cell receptor beta chain was counted many times. Its antigen remains unknown. This sample stems from a study of T-cell reconstitution after alpha-beta-depleted transplantation in children. General observations from the study: From newly produced T cells came most of the T-cell counts and diversity one year after transplant. Alpha-beta T cells present about two months after transplant were reported to originate from several hundred expanded graft clones. The origin of high day-60 TCRbeta diversity in some patients lay in surviving recipient T cells and thymic progenitors.

During its preparation, the TCRbeta library received unique molecular identifiers. TCRdb used MiXCR to reprocess the PCR reads, holding one entry per CDR3 protein. The table shows about 490,000 distinct CDR3 sequences, with roughly a tenth occurring only once. The CDR3 has 14 amino acids. The germline V and J ends were trimmed by 4 bases and 5 bases, with 17 bases remaining between them. Germline assignment: CDR1 DFQATT and CDR2 SNEGSKA (reference sequence). This rearrangement joins TRBV20-1 to TRBJ2-5; weak D call: TRBD1 (5 bases). The TCR sequence derives from a child aged 2 to 9 with inherited bone marrow failure, due to receive a stem cell transplant. Sequencing used PBMCs, obtained before TCRalphabeta/CD19-depleted stem cell transplant. The CDR3 loop is CSAIARVRRETQYF. The CDR3 DNA reads TGCAGTGCTATCGCCAGGGTCCGACGGGAGACCCAGTACTTC.